The clone carrying this TCR beta chain was seen more than once but under ten times. Germline CDR1 is MDHEN and CDR2 is SYDVKM. The CDR3 contains 14 residues. V shed 5 bases and J shed 8 bases, with 16 bases lying between them. The sample originates from a study of blood T cell repertoires in COVID-19. Background on the study: Acute-phase and convalescent COVID-19 samples originated in the United States, Italy and Spain. PBMCs, B-cell-depleted T cells, or T cells were the source of the cDNA or gDNA that made up the material.

A Seattle source enrolled patients during active infection and followed them longitudinally. In the original workflow: Using reference gene primer amplification, nucleated cell counts were estimated. TCRdb's copy holds only in-frame clones and misses some; the assay was immunoSEQ multiplex PCR. D and trimming were read from the DNA, whereas the V and J calls and clone size are those reported in that table. The table shows roughly 260,000 clones, with about 90% occurring only once. The specimen was peripheral blood. The clonotype was recovered from a woman aged 25 to 39 with COVID-19, enrolled during active disease. The rearrangement joins TRBV28 to TRBJ1-3, with D possibly TRBD1 on 5 matching bases. CDR3 in DNA: TGTGCCAGCAGTCCTACGACTCCGGGGGACACCATATATTTT. Its protein is CASSPTTPGDTIYF.